This T cell receptor (beta chain) came from a study of CD8 T cells in ankylosing spondylitis. Study-level results: CD8+ disease-linked clones were present at relatively low frequencies in blood. Ankylosing spondylitis blood seemed to carry a telltale TCR beta motif made of roughly 8 highly homologous variants. Enrichment of disease-linked clones was reportedly significant in matched ankylosing spondylitis synovial fluid.

Preparation of TCR beta libraries was done by quantitative 5'-RACE with molecular barcodes. A single record per CDR3 protein comes from TCRdb applying MiXCR to the 5' RACE reads. Among just over 350,000 distinct CDR3 sequences listed, 20% to 25% were seen once. Germline V lookup: CDR1 DFQATT, CDR2 SNEGSKA (reference sequence). Trimming stripped 6 bases from V and 4 bases from J, with 16 bases between. This CDR3 is 13 amino acids long. In its sample, this clonotype was seen a few times. Its antigen remains unknown. The sequenced sample consisted of blood, either unsorted or a sorted T cell fraction (not recorded which). J is TRBJ2-7 and V is TRBV20-1, with D tentatively TRBD1 or TRBD2 (6 bases each). This receptor was taken from a male donor with ankylosing spondylitis or in good health (not recorded which). The CDR3 DNA reads TGCAGTGCCCAGGAGGGCAGGGGATACGAGCAGTACTTC. Residues: CSAQEGRGYEQYF.